This T cell receptor beta chain was identified in a study of PD-1 blockade in classical Hodgkin lymphoma. Documented time point: cycle 4 day 1 (C4D1), after 6 weeks of nivolumab. No patient escaped relapse after autologous stem cell transplantation, and brentuximab vedotin exposure varied. Responses achieved at best were complete response, partial response or progressive disease. CDR1 is MGHDK, CDR2 SYGVNS, per germline. V dropped 3 bases and J dropped 11 bases, with 16 bases sitting between them. The CDR3 length is 13 residues. As for this clone: Its antigen is as yet unknown.

Study-level points and caveats: Newly diagnosed patients were reported to start with lower TCR diversity than healthy donors. Diversity in CD4+ TCRs, unlike that measured in CD8+ TCRs, had risen significantly by C4D1.

The repertoire was sequenced with immunoSEQ multiplex PCR; TCRdb's copy has only in-frame clones and lacks some. This sample carries 35,000 to 50,000 clones, around 69% of them seen once, and the ten largest clones take over 2.5%. This clonotype was sampled from a human donor with classical Hodgkin lymphoma. Sequencing was performed on peripheral blood mononuclear cells (PBMCs), taken before the fourth cycle of nivolumab. The genes are TRBV25-1 and TRBJ1-1; weak D call: TRBD1 (5 bases). CDR3 coding DNA: TGTGCCAGCAGTGACCTAAGGGAAGAGGGGGCTTTCTTT. This encodes CASSDLREEGAFF.